One and the same sample provided the 15 T cell receptor beta chains below, sequenced in a study of OX40 agonist ivuxolimab in advanced cancers. Data came from immunoSEQ multiplex PCR; TCRdb stores just in-frame clones and leaves some out. The table has nearly 85,000 clones, 80% to 90% seen once. The sequences come from CD4+ or CD8+ T cells sorted from blood, collected in a trial of the OX40 agonist ivuxolimab. These receptors came from an adult with an advanced solid tumor such as melanoma, head and neck, liver or kidney cancer.

This chain uses TRBV5-1 with TRBJ2-7; D is perhaps TRBD1 (5 bases). The V end was cut by 5 bases, the J end by 6 bases, with 21 bases between. The CDR3 is 15 amino acids. From germline, CDR1 is SGHRS and CDR2 YFSETQ. The DNA for the CDR3 is TGCGCCAGCAGGGGGCCCGGGCCGGACGCCTTCGAGCAGTACTTC. It is translated as CASRGPGPDAFEQYF. Full variable domain (rest looked up from reference TRBV5-1 and TRBJ2-7): KAGVTQTPRYLIKTRGQQVTLSCSPISGHRSVSWYQQTPGQGLQFLFEYFSETQRNKGNFPGRFSGRQFSNSRSEMNVSTLELGDSALYLCASRGPGPDAFEQYFGPGTRLTVT.

V gene TRBV6-1 combines with J gene TRBJ2-7; D possibly matches TRBD1 or TRBD2 (5 bases each). Trimming removed 4 bases at V and 1 base at J, with 11 bases between. Germline V gene sequence: CDR1 MNHNS, CDR2 SASEGT. This CDR3 has 14 residues. The CDR3 sequence is CASSARDRSYEQYF. As DNA, the CDR3 is TGTGCCAGCAGTGCACGGGACCGGTCCTACGAGCAGTACTTC.

The chain uses TRBV11-2 and TRBJ1-2, with D maybe TRBD1 (6 bases). V was trimmed by 5 bases and J by 2 bases, leaving 12 bases between them. The germline V gene has CDR1 SGHAT and CDR2 FQNNGV. The CDR3 is made up of 14 amino acids. The CDR3 DNA follows: TGTGCCAGCAGCCCTCAACAGGGAAACTATGGCTACACCTTC. It codes for CASSPQQGNYGYTF.

The chain uses TRBV4-3 and TRBJ1-5, with D possibly TRBD1 on 6 matching bases. CDR3 size: 19 residues. The ends were cut back, 0 bases at V and 0 bases at J, with 18 bases in the middle. Germline CDR1 LGHNA, CDR2 YSLEER. CDR3 nucleotides: TGCGCCAGCAGCCAAGACGCGGCGGGGGGCTTCTATAGCAATCAGCCCCAGCATTTT. Translation gives CASSQDAAGGFYSNQPQHF.

The CDR3 DNA reads as TGTGCCAGCAGGGAAGGGACAGATAAAGAGACCCAGTACTTC. It translates to CASREGTDKETQYF. V and J are TRBV5-4 and TRBJ2-5; 7 nucleotides line up with TRBD1. CDR3 length equals 14 residues. Germline-derived CDR1 and CDR2 are SGHNT and YYREEE (reference sequence). The junction had 7 bases not matched to a gene; V was cut back by 5 bases and J by 3 bases.

In DNA form, the CDR3 reads TGTGCCAGAAGAGATGCTCACACTGAAGCTTTCTTT. It encodes CARRDAHTEAFF. The genes are TRBV28 and TRBJ1-1; D is ambiguous. V lost 9 bases, J lost 3 bases, and 11 bases lay in between. The CDR3 is 12 amino acids. Per the germline V gene, CDR1 is MDHEN and CDR2 is SYDVKM.

This chain connects TRBV5-1 to TRBJ1-5; D may be TRBD1 (5 bases). The CDR3 has 15 residues. Germline loops: CDR1 SGHRS, CDR2 YFSETQ. V gave up 0 bases and J gave up 2 bases, with 9 bases separating them. This CDR3 reads CASSLEGTRNQPQHF. The CDR3 DNA sequence: TGCGCCAGCAGCTTGGAGGGGACGCGCAATCAGCCCCAGCATTTT.

In nucleotides, the CDR3 is TGTGCCTGGAGTGTCGGGGGGGATCAGCCCCAGCATTTT. Translation gives CAWSVGGDQPQHF. The chain employs TRBV30 and TRBJ1-5, with a possible D match to TRBD1 (5 bases). The germline gives CDR1 GTSNPN, CDR2 SVGIG (reference sequence). This CDR3 spans 13 amino acids. The V gene lost 0 bases and the J gene lost 5 bases, with 8 bases spanning the gap.

The gene calls are TRBV2 and TRBJ2-7; 11 positions match TRBD2. Trimming took 6 bases from V and 2 from J; bases not matched to a gene: 6. Germline loops: CDR1 SNHLY, CDR2 FYNNEI. This CDR3 has 15 residues. This chain's CDR3 is CASRQLAGDAYEQYF. In DNA form, the CDR3 reads TGTGCCAGCAGGCAACTAGCGGGGGACGCCTACGAGCAGTACTTC.

The rearrangement links TRBV7-2 to TRBJ1-1, with TRBD1 matching over 7 bases. The CDR3 runs to 16 residues. V was pared by 5 bases and J by 3 bases, with 12 bases of the junction left unmatched. The germline gives CDR1 SGHTA, CDR2 FQGNSA. CDR3 protein: CASSLESGTAYTEAFF. The CDR3 bases are TGTGCCAGCAGCCTTGAGTCCGGGACAGCCTACACTGAAGCTTTCTTT.

The gene calls are TRBV11-1 and TRBJ2-7, with TRBD1 as a possible D gene (5 bases). There are 14 residues in the CDR3. Trimming left V 5 bases short and J 3 bases short, with 14 bases between. The germline V gene encodes CDR1 SGHAT and CDR2 FQDESV (reference sequence). This chain's CDR3 is CASSPRARDYEQYF. The DNA of the CDR3 is TGTGCCAGCAGCCCCCGCGCCAGGGACTACGAGCAGTACTTC.

The chain combines TRBV6-1 with TRBJ1-6, with D perhaps matching TRBD1 (5 bases). Per germline, CDR1 MNHNS and CDR2 SASEGT. This CDR3 comprises 14 residues. With 8 bases removed from V and 3 bases from J, the gap between germline ends came to 11 bases. The CDR3 DNA reads TGTGCCAGCTCGTCCGGGGGCTATAATTCACCCCTCCACTTT. Residues: CASSSGGYNSPLHF.

The chain recombines TRBV28 with TRBJ1-2; weak D call: TRBD1 (6 bases). This CDR3 region has 14 residues. Trimming took off 6 bases at V and 5 bases at J, with 16 bases between the two ends. Germline V gene lookup returns CDR1 MDHEN and CDR2 SYDVKM. In DNA, the CDR3 is TGTGCCAGCAGCCTCGACAGGCGGGGGTATGGCTACACCTTC. As protein: CASSLDRRGYGYTF.

This chain connects TRBV7-2 to TRBJ1-2; TRBD1 matches at 8 bases. The germline V gene has CDR1 SGHTA and CDR2 FQGNSA. The V segment lost 6 bases and the J segment 2 bases; nucleotides outside the gene matches: 11. CDR3 length: 16 amino acids. CDR3 nucleotides: TGTGCCAGCAGATCTGCGTCGGGACAGGCGAACTATGGCTACACCTTC. Translating it yields CASRSASGQANYGYTF.

This chain joins TRBV7-2 and TRBJ2-2; D remains ambiguous. This CDR3 is built from 15 residues. Germline-derived CDR1 and CDR2 are SGHTA and FQGNSA. The ends were cut back, 8 bases at V and 4 bases at J, with 17 bases in the middle. The CDR3 bases are TGTGCCAGCCGAGTACGAAGTGGTGTCACCGGGGAGCTGTTTTTT. Protein sequence: CASRVRSGVTGELFF. Complete variable domain (other parts from reference TRBV7-2 and TRBJ2-2): GAGVSQSPSNKVTEKGKDVELRCDPISGHTALYWYRQSLGQGLEFLIYFQGNSAPDKSGLPSDRFSAERTGGSVSTLTIQRTQQEDSAVYLCASRVRSGVTGELFFGEGSRLTVL.